This T cell receptor (beta chain) was observed in a study of regulatory T cells in long-lasting Graves disease. This clonotype was seen repeatedly, ten times or more. Library construction for TCR beta used iRepertoire HTBI primers and Arm-PCR of CDR3 regions. One entry per CDR3 protein, called by TCRdb with MiXCR from the multiplex PCR reads. The sample yields about 310,000 distinct CDR3 sequences, approximately 20% seen once. Between the trimmed V and J ends, which lost 1 base and 0 bases, there was a span of 9 bases. Germline V lookup: CDR1 SEHNR, CDR2 FQNEAQ (reference sequence). The CDR3 covers 15 residues. The time point is: persistent/refractory GD, antithyroid drugs over 5 years with positive TRAb. The TCR library was made from RNA extracted from PBMCs.

Source: peripheral blood mononuclear cells (PBMCs), taken when the disease was refractory, from a patient treated with antithyroid drugs. The chain carries TRBV7-9 and TRBJ2-5, with TRBD2 as a possible D gene (5 bases). This clonotype was obtained from a female donor with Graves disease. The chain's CDR3 is CASSLGGGNQETQYF. CDR3 nucleotide sequence: TGTGCCAGCAGCTTAGGAGGAGGCAACCAAGAGACCCAGTACTTC.